What follows are 27 T cell receptor beta chains derived from one specimen sequenced in a study of CD4 T cells in relation to SARS-CoV-2 and coronaviruses. Profiled with immunoSEQ multiplex PCR; TCRdb holds only in-frame clones, not every one. The repertoire holds around 37,000 clones, with roughly 88% as singletons. The material sequenced was memory CD4+ T cells from PBMCs. The receptors derive from an adult with COVID-19.

The V and J genes are TRBV3-1 (or the pseudogene TRBV3-2) and TRBJ2-5; 13 nucleotides agree with TRBD2. The CDR3 is 15 amino acids. Germline lookup yields CDR1 LGHDT and CDR2 YNNKEL (reference sequence). J lost 5 bases, V lost 7 bases, and 7 bases had no gene match. CDR3 protein: CASIGLAGVRETQYF. Here the CDR3 DNA reads TGTGCCAGCATAGGACTAGCGGGAGTGCGTGAGACCCAGTACTTC.

This rearrangement joins TRBV18 to TRBJ1-3; a weak D match, TRBD1 (6 bases). V lost 4 bases, J lost 4 bases, and 17 bases lay in between. Germline V gene data show CDR1 as KGHSH and CDR2 as LQKENI. CDR3 length: 16 residues. This chain's CDR3 is CASSRIQQGRGNTIYF. The CDR3 nucleotides read TGTGCCAGCTCACGAATCCAACAGGGTCGGGGAAACACCATATATTTT. Drawing the rest from reference TRBV18 and TRBJ1-3, the complete variable domain is NAGVMQNPRHLVRRRGQEARLRCSPMKGHSHVYWYRQLPEEGLKFMVYLQKENIIDESGMPKERFSAEFPKEGPSILRIQQVVRGDSAAYFCASSRIQQGRGNTIYFGEGSWLTVV.

The gene calls are TRBV6-6 and TRBJ1-2; tentatively, D is TRBD1 (6 bases). Germline V gives CDR1 MNHNY, CDR2 SVGAGI (reference sequence). The germline V and J ends were trimmed by 4 bases and 8 bases, with 14 bases remaining between them. The CDR3 is made up of 13 amino acids. Written as DNA, the CDR3 is TGTGCCAGCAGTTCTGAAGACAGGCGCGGCTACACCTTC. Translating it yields CASSSEDRRGYTF.

This rearrangement joins TRBV3-1 (or the pseudogene TRBV3-2) to TRBJ1-1, with unresolved D. The CDR3 spans 14 residues. The ends were cut back, 1 base at V and 6 bases at J, with 12 bases in the middle. Per the germline V gene, CDR1 is LGHDT and CDR2 is YNNKEL (reference sequence). This CDR3 is CASSQGLWLSEAFF. CDR3 bases: TGTGCCAGCAGCCAAGGGTTGTGGTTATCTGAAGCTTTCTTT.

V gene TRBV19 combines with J gene TRBJ2-2, with TRBD2 matching 9 bases. Trimming removed 5 bases from V and 0 bases from J; junction bases left unmatched: 7. The germline V gene encodes CDR1 LNHDA and CDR2 SQIVND (reference sequence). CDR3 length: 17 amino acids. CDR3 region: CASSQLAGVTNTGELFF. The CDR3 region has the DNA TGTGCCAGTAGTCAACTAGCGGGCGTTACGAACACCGGGGAGCTGTTTTTT.

This chain connects TRBV27 to TRBJ2-1; D not resolved. Trimming took 4 bases from V and 10 from J, leaving 17 bases between them. The CDR3 covers 14 residues. Per the germline V gene, CDR1 is MNHEY and CDR2 is SMNVEV (reference sequence). The CDR3 reads CASSSPLGLSEQFF. The CDR3 DNA reads TGTGCCAGCAGTTCCCCTCTAGGGTTGAGCGAGCAGTTCTTC.

The chain recombines TRBV2 with TRBJ2-3; D is ambiguous. V lost 2 bases to trimming and J lost 2 bases, with 8 bases between them. The germline gives CDR1 SNHLY, CDR2 FYNNEI. There are 14 residues in the CDR3. The CDR3 protein is CASSERSSTDTQYF. The CDR3 bases are TGTGCCAGCAGTGAAAGGAGTTCCACAGATACGCAGTATTTT.

This sequence joins TRBV4-3 and TRBJ2-1; 12 bases map to TRBD2. From germline, CDR1 is LGHNA and CDR2 YSLEER. The CDR3 extends over 17 amino acids. V was clipped by 0 bases and J by 3 bases; unmatched bases: 3. The CDR3 loop reads CASSQELAGGVYNEQFF. The CDR3 DNA reads as TGCGCCAGCAGCCAAGAACTAGCGGGAGGTGTCTACAATGAGCAGTTCTTC.

In this sample, this clone turned up a few times. The chain uses TRBV6-5 and TRBJ2-7, with 8 bases aligning to TRBD1. V lost 7 bases and J lost 0; bases outside the gene matches: 8. CDR1 is MNHEY and CDR2 is SVGAGI in the germline V gene. The CDR3 covers 15 residues. In DNA form, the CDR3 reads TGTGCCAGCACCCCGGGACAGGCGAGCTCCTACGAGCAGTACTTC. Protein: CASTPGQASSYEQYF.

J is TRBJ2-7 and V is TRBV5-4, with a tentative D call TRBD2 (6 bases). Germline V gene lookup returns CDR1 SGHNT and CDR2 YYREEE (reference sequence). V lost 0 bases and J lost 7, with 20 bases in between. The CDR3 contains 16 residues. As DNA, the CDR3 is TGTGCCAGCAGCTTGGGTAGCGGACGTAGTTACCAGGAGCAGTACTTC. It specifies CASSLGSGRSYQEQYF.

The chain recombines TRBV5-1 with TRBJ2-7, with D possibly TRBD2 on 6 matching bases. CDR3 length: 14 residues. Germline V gene sequence: CDR1 SGHRS, CDR2 YFSETQ. V lost 4 bases and J 4 bases, leaving 15 bases between the germline ends. This CDR3 is CASSRESSGYEQYF. As DNA, the CDR3 is TGCGCCAGCAGCCGGGAGAGTTCGGGGTACGAGCAGTACTTC.

This clone was observed a single time. CDR3 nucleotides: TGTGCCAGCAGAACAAGACCGACAGCAACTAATGAAAAACTGTTTTTT. Translated, it gives CASRTRPTATNEKLFF. The chain links TRBV27 to TRBJ1-4; possible D gene TRBD1, 5 bases. Germline loops: CDR1 MNHEY, CDR2 SMNVEV (reference sequence). Trimming stripped 6 bases from V and 0 bases from J, with 14 bases between. The CDR3 has 16 amino acids.

The CDR3 nucleotides are TGTGCCAGCAGATACAGTGATAATTCACCCCTCCACTTT. Its protein is CASRYSDNSPLHF. V and J are TRBV7-9 and TRBJ1-6; D ambiguous. Germline-derived CDR1 and CDR2 are SEHNR and FQNEAQ (reference sequence). This CDR3 has 13 residues. Deletions cut 6 bases from V and 5 bases from J, with 8 bases between.

V is TRBV19 and J is TRBJ2-3; no reliable D call. Trimming pared 4 bases from V and 0 bases from J, leaving 5 bases between. In germline, CDR1 is LNHDA, CDR2 SQIVND (reference sequence). The CDR3 spans 13 residues. The CDR3 sequence: CASSSGSTDTQYF. As DNA, the CDR3 is TGTGCCAGTAGTAGTGGTAGCACAGATACGCAGTATTTT.

CDR3 DNA: TGTGCCAGCAGCGAACCGATAAGCCCAGATACGCAGTATTTT. The encoded protein is CASSEPISPDTQYF. The V gene is TRBV28, the J gene TRBJ2-3; D uncertain. The germline V gene encodes CDR1 MDHEN and CDR2 SYDVKM. The CDR3 runs to 14 residues. V lost 6 bases and J lost 4, with 14 bases in between.

This clone has only one observation. The chain carries TRBV30 and TRBJ1-5; unclear D gene. This CDR3 is built from 12 residues. CDR1 and CDR2 (germline): GTSNPN, SVGIG (reference sequence). Trimming took off 2 bases at V and 2 bases at J, with 4 bases between the two ends. The CDR3: CAWSPRNQPQHF. For the CDR3, the DNA is TGTGCCTGGAGTCCGCGCAATCAGCCCCAGCATTTT.

V usage is TRBV7-9 and J usage is TRBJ2-7; TRBD2 agrees at 7 bases. Per the germline V gene, CDR1 is SEHNR and CDR2 is FQNEAQ (reference sequence). The CDR3 totals 16 residues. The V gene end was trimmed by 5 bases and the J gene end by 3 bases; junction bases not matched to a gene: 13. The CDR3 coding sequence is TGTGCCAGCAGCCCCGGGACTATCCAACCCATCTACGAGCAGTACTTC. It translates to CASSPGTIQPIYEQYF.

The rearrangement uses TRBV9 and TRBJ2-3; D remains ambiguous. V lost 1 base, J lost 3 bases, and 9 bases lay in between. The CDR3 totals 14 residues. Germline V CDR1 and CDR2: SGDLS, YYNGEE. The CDR3 sequence is CASSVRWLTDTQYF. The CDR3 nucleotides are TGTGCCAGCAGCGTAAGATGGTTAACAGATACGCAGTATTTT.

The chain is built from TRBV29-1 and TRBJ2-7; D perhaps matches TRBD1 (6 bases). This CDR3 contains 12 residues. Germline V gives CDR1 SQVTM, CDR2 ANQGSEA. V gave up 1 base and J gave up 7 bases, with 11 bases separating them. In DNA, the CDR3 is TGCAGCGTTGAAGTCGCAGGGGAAGAGCAGTACTTC. Encoded protein: CSVEVAGEEQYF.

V gene TRBV19 combines with J gene TRBJ1-5; D is unresolved. Germline V gene sequence: CDR1 LNHDA, CDR2 SQIVND (reference sequence). The CDR3 is made up of 13 amino acids. Trimming took 3 bases from V and 4 from J, leaving 7 bases between them. Written as DNA, the CDR3 is TGTGCCAGTAGTATCGAGTCGAATCAGCCCCAGCATTTT. Translation gives CASSIESNQPQHF.

V gene TRBV6-2 or TRBV6-3 combines with J gene TRBJ2-7, with TRBD2 identical over 8 bases. The CDR3 has 19 amino acids. The germline V gene has CDR1 MNHEY and CDR2 SVGEGT. The junction had 16 bases not matched to a gene; V was cut back by 0 bases and J by 3 bases. CDR3 protein: CASSYSRSGAAGGRYEQYF. CDR3 sequence (DNA): TGTGCCAGCAGTTACTCCCGGTCAGGGGCCGCGGGAGGTCGCTACGAGCAGTACTTC.

The J gene is TRBJ1-1, the V gene TRBV9; D unresolved. Per the germline V gene, CDR1 is SGDLS and CDR2 is YYNGEE. The V end was cut by 3 bases, the J end by 0 bases, with 6 bases between. The CDR3 spans 13 residues. CDR3: CASSGRMNTEAFF. The CDR3 nucleotides are TGTGCCAGCAGCGGACGAATGAACACTGAAGCTTTCTTT.

V is TRBV3-1 (or the pseudogene TRBV3-2) and J is TRBJ2-3; possibly TRBD1 for D (5 bases). The CDR3 runs 15 residues. Germline assignment: CDR1 LGHDT and CDR2 YNNKEL (reference sequence). The ends were cut back, 4 bases at V and 1 base at J, with 12 bases in the middle. The CDR3 DNA follows: TGTGCCAGCAGCCCCAATAGGGGTGGCACAGATACGCAGTATTTT. It codes for CASSPNRGGTDTQYF.

V gene TRBV15 combines with J gene TRBJ1-5; weak D call: TRBD1 (5 bases). The germline gives CDR1 LNHNV, CDR2 YYDKDF (reference sequence). The V and J ends lost 0 bases and 4 bases respectively, with 10 bases between them. The CDR3 contains 15 residues. CDR3 sequence: CATSRDGGPNQPQHF. In nucleotides, the CDR3 is TGTGCCACCAGCAGAGATGGGGGACCTAATCAGCCCCAGCATTTT.

The CDR3 DNA is TGTGCCAGCAGCCGATTAGCCAGAGCTAACTATGGCTACACCTTC. This encodes CASSRLARANYGYTF. V and J are TRBV6-5 and TRBJ1-2; D ambiguous. The CDR3 contains 15 residues. Germline V gene lookup returns CDR1 MNHEY and CDR2 SVGAGI. Trimming took off 6 bases at V and 0 bases at J, with 14 bases between the two ends.

The V gene is TRBV28, the J gene TRBJ2-1, with D uncertain. V was shortened by 1 base and J by 13 bases, with 11 bases between the two germline ends. There are 12 residues in the CDR3. Germline-derived CDR1 and CDR2 are MDHEN and SYDVKM. The CDR3: CASSLSYGPQFF. CDR3 DNA sequence: TGTGCCAGCAGTTTATCCTACGGTCCACAGTTCTTC.

The table lists this clone with a count of one. The chain joins TRBV28 to TRBJ2-6; D is undetermined. The CDR3 runs 16 residues. Germline lookup yields CDR1 MDHEN and CDR2 SYDVKM. V dropped 4 bases and J dropped 0 bases, with 10 bases sitting between them. The CDR3 loop reads CASSSVVFSGANVLTF. The CDR3, as DNA: TGTGCCAGCAGTTCCGTTGTATTCTCTGGGGCCAACGTCCTGACTTTC.